This entry lists 25 T cell receptor beta chains sequenced from one sample in a study of T cells in Graves' hyperthyroidism and ophthalmopathy. The investigators amplified TCR beta CDR3 regions from RNA transcripts. HTBI primers were employed in a first-round RT-PCR of the TCR CDR3. TCRdb passed the multiplex PCR reads through MiXCR, listing each CDR3 protein once. Of roughly 660,000 distinct CDR3 sequences in the sample, 17% are singletons; the top ten hold roughly 16%. The sequenced material came from blood. These receptors all stem from a man over 45 with Graves' hyperthyroidism.

The gene calls are TRBV19 and TRBJ2-3; 7 bases are shared with TRBD2. V shed 3 bases, J shed 0 bases, and the junction held 9 bases outside the gene matches. The CDR3 contains 17 residues. Looked up from germline, CDR1 is LNHDA and CDR2 is SQIVND (reference sequence). Here the CDR3 reads CASSITRASGSTDTQYF. In DNA form, the CDR3 reads TGTGCCAGTAGTATTACACGGGCTAGCGGTAGCACAGATACGCAGTATTTT.

In this sample, this clonotype turned up many times. This chain connects TRBV30 to TRBJ2-1, with D possibly being TRBD2 (5 bases). In germline, CDR1 is GTSNPN, CDR2 SVGIG (reference sequence). The ends were cut back, 3 bases at V and 0 bases at J, with 12 bases in the middle. This CDR3 contains 15 residues. The DNA of the CDR3 is TGTGCCTGGAGAACCGGGGTTAGCTCCTACAATGAGCAGTTCTTC. It encodes CAWRTGVSSYNEQFF.

A note on this clonotype: One end of the junction fails to match germline, which may point to a read error. The V call is TRBV30, the J call TRBJ1-2, with D unclear. In germline, CDR1 is GTSNPN, CDR2 SVGIG (reference sequence). The CDR3 runs 13 residues. The CDR3 loop is CAWRKTANYSYTF. CDR3 DNA sequence: TGTGCCTGGAGAAAAACAGCTAACTATAGCTACACCTTC.

The sample holds many counts of this clonotype. The J gene is TRBJ1-1, the V gene TRBV2; D might be TRBD1 (5 bases). The CDR3 spans 12 residues. V gave up 10 bases and J gave up 0 bases, with 9 bases separating them. CDR1 is SNHLY and CDR2 is FYNNEI in the germline V gene. The CDR3 spells CATTALNTEAFF. In nucleotides, the CDR3 is TGTGCCACGACAGCATTGAACACTGAAGCTTTCTTT. Looking up the rest from reference TRBV2 and TRBJ1-1 gives the full variable domain: EPEVTQTPSHQVTQMGQEVILRCVPISNHLYFYWYRQILGQKVEFLVSFYNNEISEKSEIFDDQFSVERPDGSNFTLKIRSTKLEDSAMYFCATTALNTEAFFGQGTRLTVV.

CDR3 nucleotide sequence: TGTGCCAGTAGTATAAGCCTTACTGAAGCTTTCTTT. As protein: CASSISLTEAFF. The chain uses TRBV19 and TRBJ1-1, with D unresolved. Germline assignment: CDR1 LNHDA and CDR2 SQIVND (reference sequence). V was trimmed by 2 bases and J by 5 bases, leaving 6 bases between them. The CDR3 has 12 amino acids.

This chain connects TRBV5-1 to TRBJ2-7, with TRBD1 identical over 10 bases. The CDR3 spans 12 residues. Germline loops: CDR1 SGHRS, CDR2 YFSETQ. The J segment lost 8 bases and the V segment lost 4 bases, leaving 3 bases of the junction unmatched. The chain's CDR3 is CASSPGQGQQYF. The CDR3 nucleotides read TGCGCCAGCAGCCCGGGACAGGGGCAGCAGTACTTC.

This clonotype was found many times. This rearrangement joins TRBV7-9 to TRBJ2-1; possibly TRBD1 for D (6 bases). The length of the CDR3 is 12 residues. In germline, CDR1 is SEHNR, CDR2 FQNEAQ (reference sequence). V was trimmed by 5 bases and J by 8 bases, leaving 10 bases between them. CDR3 sequence reads: CASSQYRDEQFF. The CDR3 DNA follows: TGTGCCAGCAGCCAATACAGGGATGAGCAGTTCTTC.

In this sample, this clonotype turned up many times. The V and J genes are TRBV2 and TRBJ2-5; D is perhaps TRBD1 (6 bases). The CDR3 totals 16 residues. V gave up 0 bases and J gave up 2 bases, with 13 bases separating them. Germline CDR1 reads SNHLY; CDR2 reads FYNNEI. CDR3 nucleotide sequence: TGTGCCAGCAGTGAAGCGATGTCAGGGGAGCAAGAGACCCAGTACTTC. This sequence encodes CASSEAMSGEQETQYF.

This clonotype was detected ten times or more. This chain uses TRBV20-1 with TRBJ2-5, with D possibly being TRBD2 (7 bases). With 2 bases removed from V and 4 bases from J, the gap between germline ends came to 14 bases. CDR1 DFQATT and CDR2 SNEGSKA come from the germline V gene (reference sequence). CDR3 length: 14 residues. The CDR3 reads CSARSQGRGETQYF. In nucleotides, the CDR3 is TGCAGTGCTAGAAGTCAGGGGAGGGGAGAGACCCAGTACTTC.

This clonotype was observed a single time. A much larger clone differs by one base, so this may be a read error. The rearrangement links TRBV12-3 or TRBV12-4 to TRBJ2-1; TRBD1 matches at 7 bases. This CDR3 has 14 residues. CDR3 sequence: CATTRDSSYNEEFF. The DNA of the CDR3 is TGTGCCACCACCCGGGACAGCTCCTACAATGAGGAGTTCTTC.

This clonotype was seen repeatedly, ten times or more. The rearrangement links TRBV7-2 to TRBJ2-3, with 9 nucleotides matching TRBD2. CDR1 and CDR2 from the germline V gene are SGHTA and FQGNSA. V was pared by 1 base and J by 2 bases, with 4 bases of the junction left unmatched. The CDR3 loop spans 16 amino acids. The CDR3, as DNA: TGTGCCAGCAGCTTAGGACTAGCGGCCTACACAGATACGCAGTATTTT. Protein product: CASSLGLAAYTDTQYF.

This clonotype was counted at least ten times. The chain recombines TRBV24-1 with TRBJ2-3; unclear D gene. Germline V gene sequence: CDR1 KGHDR, CDR2 SFDVKD. The CDR3 has 16 amino acids. V gave up 2 bases and J gave up 2 bases, with 13 bases separating them. The CDR3 coding sequence is TGTGCCACCAGTGATTCAATAACAGTTACCACAGATACGCAGTATTTT. This translates into CATSDSITVTTDTQYF.

This chain connects TRBV10-3 to TRBJ2-3; D is unclear. Deletions cut 8 bases from V and 1 base from J, with 4 bases between. Germline lookup yields CDR1 ENHRY and CDR2 SYGVKD. The CDR3 totals 11 residues. Here the CDR3 reads CAIGGTDTQYF. The CDR3 bases are TGTGCCATCGGCGGCACAGATACGCAGTATTTT.

This clonotype appeared many times. The rearrangement uses TRBV28 and TRBJ1-2; D perhaps matches TRBD1 (5 bases). The V gene's germline CDR1 is MDHEN and CDR2 SYDVKM. CDR3 length equals 13 residues. Trimming shortened V by 3 bases and J by 6 bases, and 11 bases separated the two germline ends. CDR3 coding DNA: TGTGCCAGCAGTTTGCGGGGGGTGGATGGCTACACCTTC. The encoded protein is CASSLRGVDGYTF.

The rearrangement links TRBV29-1 to TRBJ1-2, with unresolved D. The CDR3 is 11 amino acids. The germline V and J ends were trimmed by 6 bases and 6 bases, with 11 bases remaining between them. In germline, CDR1 is SQVTM, CDR2 ANQGSEA. CDR3 DNA: TGCAGCGTCGACACAAGGGATGGCTACACCTTC. Amino acids: CSVDTRDGYTF. Full variable domain (outside the CDR3, taken from reference TRBV29-1 and TRBJ1-2): SAVISQKPSRDICQRGTSLTIQCQVDSQVTMMFWYRQQPGQSLTLIATANQGSEATYESGFVIDKFPISRPNLTFSTLTVSNMSPEDSSIYLCSVDTRDGYTFGSGTRLTVV.

The chain recombines TRBV7-9 with TRBJ2-1; possibly TRBD2 for D (6 bases). V lost 5 bases and J lost 3, with 14 bases in between. Germline lookup yields CDR1 SEHNR and CDR2 FQNEAQ (reference sequence). The CDR3 has 15 amino acids. This CDR3 reads CASSQRGKVYNEQFF. The DNA of the CDR3 is TGTGCCAGCAGCCAACGCGGGAAGGTCTACAATGAGCAGTTCTTC.

This clonotype has just a few counts. The genes are TRBV6-1 and TRBJ2-1, with D tentatively TRBD1 (5 bases). V lost 8 bases and J lost 5, with 10 bases in between. The CDR3 consists of 12 residues. Looked up from germline, CDR1 is MNHNS and CDR2 is SASEGT. CDR3: CASGAVNNEQFF. The CDR3 DNA is TGTGCCAGCGGGGCCGTCAACAATGAGCAGTTCTTC.

The chain employs TRBV4-1 and TRBJ2-3, with D tentatively TRBD1 (5 bases). This CDR3 is 19 amino acids long. CDR1 MGHRA and CDR2 YSYEKL come from the germline V gene. V was shortened by 1 base and J by 5 bases, with 25 bases between the two germline ends. This CDR3 is CASSQGAIPRGRRGDTQYF. As DNA, the CDR3 is TGCGCCAGCAGCCAAGGGGCTATTCCTAGAGGCAGAAGGGGAGATACGCAGTATTTT.

This clonotype has a handful of counts. Possible read error: a much larger clone is one base away. The CDR3 ends on some other residue instead of the conserved phenylalanine or tryptophan, so this is likely a read error. The CDR3: CASSSPNIPAGRMNTEAFL. In nucleotides, the CDR3 is TGTGCCAGCAGCTCTCCTAATATACCGGCAGGGAGGATGAACACTGAAGCTTTCCTT. The genes are TRBV7-2 and TRBJ1-1; TRBD1 might be the D (5 bases). The germline gives CDR1 SGHTA, CDR2 FQGNSA. CDR3 length equals 19 residues. Trimming removed 4 bases from V and 0 bases from J, with 24 bases in between.

At least ten counts were recorded for this clonotype. This chain uses TRBV11-2 with TRBJ1-2; D gene ambiguous. This CDR3 contains 16 residues. The V and J ends lost 2 bases and 8 bases respectively, with 21 bases between them. Germline V CDR1 and CDR2: SGHAT, FQNNGV. CDR3 sequence reads: CASSLNPGVRESGYTF. The CDR3 coding sequence is TGTGCCAGCAGCTTAAATCCCGGAGTCAGAGAATCGGGCTACACCTTC.

In this sample, this clonotype turned up many times. V and J are TRBV6-2 or TRBV6-3 and TRBJ2-3, with D unresolved. The CDR3 contains 15 residues. The V end was cut by 5 bases, the J end by 2 bases, with 14 bases between. CDR1 is MNHEY, CDR2 SVGEGT, per germline. Here the CDR3 DNA reads TGTGCCAGCAGTCGTAGCCCCGAGCCCACAGATACGCAGTATTTT. The encoded protein is CASSRSPEPTDTQYF.

This clonotype was seen more than once but under ten times. V is TRBV20-1 and J is TRBJ1-5, with unresolved D. Trimming took 6 bases from V and 2 from J, leaving 23 bases between them. The CDR3 covers 17 residues. Germline CDR1 is DFQATT and CDR2 is SNEGSKA (reference sequence). The DNA of the CDR3 is TGCAGTGCCCCGAAGGGCTGGGGTACCCGAGGCAATCAGCCCCAGCATTTT. Translated, it gives CSAPKGWGTRGNQPQHF.

There are many counts of this clonotype. The V gene is TRBV7-3, the J gene TRBJ2-1; D not certain. This CDR3 has 13 amino acids. The V end was cut by 2 bases, the J end by 5 bases, with 7 bases between. CDR1 SGHTA and CDR2 FQGTGA come from the germline V gene. As DNA, the CDR3 is TGTGCCAGCAGCTTAGGAGCCCACAATGAGCAGTTCTTC. As protein: CASSLGAHNEQFF.

The genes are TRBV27 and TRBJ1-2, with 8 bases that match TRBD1. Germline values: CDR1 MNHEY, CDR2 SMNVEV (reference sequence). With 2 bases clipped from V and 6 bases from J, the junction kept 2 bases outside the gene matches. The CDR3 sequence is 13 residues long. CDR3 nucleotide sequence: TGTGCCAGCAGTTTAGCGACAGGGGATGGCTACACCTTC. Amino acids: CASSLATGDGYTF.

This clonotype has a handful of counts. The rearrangement links TRBV2 to TRBJ1-2; unclear D gene. CDR3 length equals 15 residues. CDR1 and CDR2 from the germline V gene are SNHLY and FYNNEI. V lost 7 bases, J lost 0 bases, and 15 bases lay in between. The CDR3 here is CASTFPREPNYGYTF. The CDR3 DNA reads TGTGCCAGCACCTTCCCCCGAGAACCTAACTATGGCTACACCTTC.